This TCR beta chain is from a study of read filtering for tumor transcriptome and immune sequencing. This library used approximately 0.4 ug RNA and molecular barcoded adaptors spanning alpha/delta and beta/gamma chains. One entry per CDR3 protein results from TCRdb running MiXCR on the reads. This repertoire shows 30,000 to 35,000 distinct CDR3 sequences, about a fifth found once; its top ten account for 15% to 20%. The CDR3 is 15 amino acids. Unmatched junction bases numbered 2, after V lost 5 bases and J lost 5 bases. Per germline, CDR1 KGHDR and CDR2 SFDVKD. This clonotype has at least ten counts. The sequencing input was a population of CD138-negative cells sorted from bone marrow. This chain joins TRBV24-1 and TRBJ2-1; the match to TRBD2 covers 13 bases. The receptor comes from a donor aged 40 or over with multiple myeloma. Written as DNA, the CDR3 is TGTGCCACCAGTGGGACTAGCGGGGGAAACAATGAGCAGTTCTTC. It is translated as CATSGTSGGNNEQFF.